The following is a TCR beta chain sequence with its context. Original methodology: By means of reference gene primer amplification, nucleated cell counts were estimated. Sequencing used immunoSEQ multiplex PCR; TCRdb keeps in-frame clones, though not all of them. The D gene and trimming were derived from the DNA, and the V and J assignments and clone size from that table. The table lists a few hundred thousand clones, 80% to 90% of them singletons. The data originate from a study of blood T cell repertoires in COVID-19. Study-wide context: T cells, B-cell-depleted T cells, or PBMCs provided the cDNA or gDNA that served as material.

The CDR3 is made up of 14 amino acids. Trimming removed 3 bases from V and 2 bases from J; junction bases left unmatched: 0. Germline-derived CDR1 and CDR2 are KGHSH and LQKENI. Specimen: peripheral blood. This clonotype was sampled from a woman between 70 and 85 years old with acute or convalescent COVID-19. J is TRBJ2-1 and V is TRBV18; TRBD1 aligns across 8 bases. DNA for the CDR3: TGTGCCAGCTCACCGGACAGGGCCTACAATGAGCAGTTCTTC. It is translated as CASSPDRAYNEQFF.